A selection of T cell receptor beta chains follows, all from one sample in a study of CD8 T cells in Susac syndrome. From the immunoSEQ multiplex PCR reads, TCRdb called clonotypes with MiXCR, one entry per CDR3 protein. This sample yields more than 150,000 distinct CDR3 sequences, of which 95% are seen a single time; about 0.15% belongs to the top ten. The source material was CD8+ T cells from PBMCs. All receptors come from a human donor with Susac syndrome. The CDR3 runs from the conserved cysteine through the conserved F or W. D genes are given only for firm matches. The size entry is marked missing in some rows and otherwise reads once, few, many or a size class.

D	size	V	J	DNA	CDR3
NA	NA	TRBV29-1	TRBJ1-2	TGCAGCGTTGAAGAAGGGAGTTGGCAGGGCTCTGGCTACACCTTC	CSVEEGSWQGSGYTF
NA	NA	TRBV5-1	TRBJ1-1	TGCGCCAGCAGCTCGGACGATTCGAGTACTGAAGCTTTCTTT	CASSSDDSSTEAFF
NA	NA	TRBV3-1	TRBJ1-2	TGTGCCAGCAGCCAATCTCCACCGGACGAACCTAACTATGGCTACACCTTC	CASSQSPPDEPNYGYTF
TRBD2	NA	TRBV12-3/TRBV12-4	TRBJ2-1	TGTGCCAGCAGTTTTCCGCTAGCGGGGGGGCCTAGTCATGAGCAGTTCTTC	CASSFPLAGGPSHEQFF
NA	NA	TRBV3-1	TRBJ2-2	TGTGCCAGCAGCCAAGATTTCACCACCGGGGAGCTGTTTTTT	CASSQDFTTGELFF
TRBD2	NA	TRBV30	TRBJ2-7	TGTGCCTATAGCGGGGGGGCCTACGAGCAGTACTTC	CAYSGGAYEQYF
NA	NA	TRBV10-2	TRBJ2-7	TGCGCCAGCAGTGAGTCGATGGGCAACGAGCAGTACTTC	CASSESMGNEQYF
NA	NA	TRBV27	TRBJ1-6	TGTGCCAGCACGGGCAGGGGTTCCTATAATTCACCCCTCCACTTT	CASTGRGSYNSPLHF
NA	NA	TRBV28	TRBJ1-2	TGTGCCAGCAGTCCCCTGCGTGAGGGGCCCTATGGCTACACCTTC	CASSPLREGPYGYTF
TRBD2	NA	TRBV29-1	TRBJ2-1	TGCAGCGTTGACGGCGGGGCCCGCGGGGGGCAGCAGTTCTTC	CSVDGGARGGQQFF
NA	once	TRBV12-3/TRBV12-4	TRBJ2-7	TGTGCCAGCAGTTTGACAGATACCTACGAGCAGTACTTC	CASSLTDTYEQYF
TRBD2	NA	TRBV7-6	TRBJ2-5	TGTGCCAGCAGCTTTGGACTAGCGGGAGGAGAGACCCAGTACTTC	CASSFGLAGGETQYF
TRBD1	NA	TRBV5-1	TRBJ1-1	TGCGCCAGCAGCTTTTCAGGGGGCACTGAAGCTTTCTTT	CASSFSGGTEAFF
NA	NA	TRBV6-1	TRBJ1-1	TGTGCCAGCAGTGAATCCGGGGGGCCAACTGAAGCTTTCTTT	CASSESGGPTEAFF
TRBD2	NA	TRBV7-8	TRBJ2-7	TGTGCCAGCAGCCGAGCGGGATCGGCCCTAAACGAGCAGTACTTC	CASSRAGSALNEQYF
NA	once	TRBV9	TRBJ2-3	TGTGCCAGCAGCGTAGGTCGGACACACGAAGGGGATACGCAGTATTTT	CASSVGRTHEGDTQYF
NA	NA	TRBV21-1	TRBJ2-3	TGTGCCAGCACCAAGGACAGCCCAGAGTGGGATACGCAGTATTTT	CASTKDSPEWDTQYF
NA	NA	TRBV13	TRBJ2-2	TGTGCCAGCAGCATGCGGGGTAGCACCGGGGAGCTGCTTTTT	CASSMRGSTGELLF
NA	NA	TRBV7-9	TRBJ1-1	TGTGCCAGCCGCCCCCTCCGAGACCTAGAAGCTTTCTTT	CASRPLRDLEAFF
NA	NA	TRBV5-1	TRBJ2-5	TGCGCCAGCAGCGACGGACAGTATCAAGAGACCCAGTACTTC	CASSDGQYQETQYF
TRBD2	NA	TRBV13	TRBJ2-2	TGTGCCAGCAGCTCAAATCGACTAGCGGGAGCCGGGGAGCTGTTTTTT	CASSSNRLAGAGELFF
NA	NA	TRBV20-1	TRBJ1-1	TGCAGTGCTAGAGCACTGGCAGGTGGGTTGGCTGAAGCTTTCTTT	CSARALAGGLAEAFF
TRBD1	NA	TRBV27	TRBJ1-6	TGTGCCAGCAGTATAAACCGGGACAGGGGTAATTCACCCCTCCACTTT	CASSINRDRGNSPLHF
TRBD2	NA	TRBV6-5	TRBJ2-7	TGTGCCAGCAGTTACGGGACCCCGACTAGCGGGATTTACGAGCAGTACTTC	CASSYGTPTSGIYEQYF
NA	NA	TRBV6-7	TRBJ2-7	TGTGCCAGCAGTTACCCCGTGGCAGACGAGCAGTACTTC	CASSYPVADEQYF
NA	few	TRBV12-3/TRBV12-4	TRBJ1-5	TGTGCCAGCAGTTTAGGGGGGTATAGCAATCAGCCCCAGCATTTT	CASSLGGYSNQPQHF
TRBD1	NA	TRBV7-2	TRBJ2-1	TGTGCCAGCAGACCCGGGACAGGGGGCTATGAGCAGTTCTTC	CASRPGTGGYEQFF
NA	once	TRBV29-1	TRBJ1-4	TGCAGCGTGTCCTTTAATCAGTTGAATGAAAAACTGTTTTTT	CSVSFNQLNEKLFF
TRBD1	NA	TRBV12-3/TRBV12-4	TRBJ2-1	TGTGCCAGCAGTTCCCTGGGACAGCTCTACAATGAGCAGTTCTTC	CASSSLGQLYNEQFF
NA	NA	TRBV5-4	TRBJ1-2	TGTGCCAGCAGTTTCCAAGACGGAGCCTATGGCTACACCTTC	CASSFQDGAYGYTF
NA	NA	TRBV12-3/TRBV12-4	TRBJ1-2	TGTGCCAGCAGTTTAGAGGGGAACTATGGCTACACCTTC	CASSLEGNYGYTF
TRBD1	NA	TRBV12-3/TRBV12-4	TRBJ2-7	TGTGCCAGCAGTGGGAGGACAGGGGACACACCAGTCGGCGAGCAGTACTTC	CASSGRTGDTPVGEQYF
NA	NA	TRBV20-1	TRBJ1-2	TGCAGTGCTAGGTTCCGACGGGAGGACCTTAACTATGGCTACACCTTC	CSARFRREDLNYGYTF
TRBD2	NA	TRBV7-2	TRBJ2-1	TGTGCCAGCAGCGGAGAAGCGGGAGTCGATTACAATGAGCAGTTCTTC	CASSGEAGVDYNEQFF
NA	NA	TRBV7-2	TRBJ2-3	TGTGCCAGCAACACACGGGACACCTCGGCGGATACGCAGTATTTT	CASNTRDTSADTQYF
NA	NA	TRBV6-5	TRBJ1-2	TGTGCCAGCAGTTACTCGATGTCGGACTATGGCTACACCTTC	CASSYSMSDYGYTF
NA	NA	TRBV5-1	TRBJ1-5	TGCGCCAGCAGCCCCACTGATGGGGTAAATCAGCCCCAGCATTTT	CASSPTDGVNQPQHF
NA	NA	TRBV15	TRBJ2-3	TGTGCCACCAGCAGAGCTACTAGCACAGATACGCAGTATTTT	CATSRATSTDTQYF
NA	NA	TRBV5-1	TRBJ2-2	TGCGCCAGCACCTCGGGCGGGGAGCTGTTTTTT	CASTSGGELFF
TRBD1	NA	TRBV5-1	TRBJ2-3	TGCGCCAGCAGCTTCACAGGGGTCACAGATACGCAGTATTTT	CASSFTGVTDTQYF
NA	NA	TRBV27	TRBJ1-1	TGTGCCAGCAGCTGGGGGGGCCTGAACACTGAAGCTTTCTTT	CASSWGGLNTEAFF
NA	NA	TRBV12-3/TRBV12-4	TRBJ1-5	TGTGCCAGCAGTTTGGATCGGGGGCAGCCCCAGCATTTT	CASSLDRGQPQHF
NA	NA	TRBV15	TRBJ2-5	TGTGCCACCAGCAGAGATAGGGACGGGGATACAGAGACCCAGTACTTC	CATSRDRDGDTETQYF
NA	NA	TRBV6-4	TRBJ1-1	TGTGCCAGCAGTGAAGATCCGAACACTGAAGCTTTCTTT	CASSEDPNTEAFF
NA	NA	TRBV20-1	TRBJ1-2	TGCAGTGCTATCGAGACTGTCCGTAGGCCCTATGGCTACACCTTC	CSAIETVRRPYGYTF
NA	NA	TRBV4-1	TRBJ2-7	TGCGCCAGCAGCCAAGATCGAGGGGCGTACGAGCAGTACTTC	CASSQDRGAYEQYF
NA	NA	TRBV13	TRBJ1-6	TGTGCCAGCAGCTTCGGAGTAAATTCACCCCTCCACTTT	CASSFGVNSPLHF
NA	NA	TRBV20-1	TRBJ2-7	TGCAGTGCTAGAGATCGGTCGACCTACGAGCAGTACTTC	CSARDRSTYEQYF
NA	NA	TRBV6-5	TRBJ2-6	TGTGCCAGCAGTTACGGACAAAGCTCTGGGGCCAACGTCCTGACTTTC	CASSYGQSSGANVLTF
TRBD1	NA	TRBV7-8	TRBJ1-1	TGTGCCAGCAGCACCCGACAGGGGACCAGTTCTGAAGCTTTCTTT	CASSTRQGTSSEAFF
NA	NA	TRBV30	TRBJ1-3	TGTGCCTGGACCCCTGGGACATCTGGAAACACCATATATTTT	CAWTPGTSGNTIYF
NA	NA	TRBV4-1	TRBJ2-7	TGCGCCAGCAGCCAAGATTGGGGGGAAGGTACCTACGAGCAGTACTTC	CASSQDWGEGTYEQYF
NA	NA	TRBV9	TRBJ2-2	TGTGCCAGCAGCCTCGGAGGGAAGGGCGGGGAGCTGTTTTTT	CASSLGGKGGELFF
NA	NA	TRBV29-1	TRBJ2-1	TGCAGCGTTGAAGATTTACGCAATGAGCAGTTCTTC	CSVEDLRNEQFF